The 10 T cell receptor delta chains below come from one sample, sequenced in a study of γδ T cells in repeated Plasmodium falciparum infection. TCRdb fed the multiplex PCR reads into CATT to redo clone calling. The sample shows 75,000 to 100,000 delta-chain clones, 1.4% to 1.5% of them seen only once. Gammadelta T cells were flow-sorted from PBMC into Vgamma9/Vdelta2+ and Vdelta2-negative populations for bulk analysis. Sample: gamma-delta T cells from blood. These receptors were collected from a pool of human donors (malaria-infected and uninfected, not separated).

This clone was picked up a small number of times. A far larger clone is just one base off, so this is likely a read error. This same CDR3 is encoded by further DNA sequences in the sample. The CDR3 spells CALGELNAPKAAIRGYTDKLIF. Written as DNA, the CDR3 is TGTGCTCTTGGGGAACTGAACGCTCCCAAGGCAGCTATACGAGGATACACTGATAAACTCATCTTT. The chain combines TRDV1 with TRDJ1, with D perhaps TRDD3 (6 bases). TCRdb records no J gene; here it was assigned by comparing the DNA to germline. The CDR3 has 22 amino acids. In germline, CDR1 is TSWWSYY, CDR2 QGS.

This clone was detected many times. This likely reflects a read error, since a far larger clone is one base away. At the DNA level, this CDR3 is encoded by other sequences in the same sample as well. The J gene is TRDJ1, the V gene TRDV1; TRDD3 matches 9 bases. Germline CDR1 reads TSWWSYY; CDR2 reads QGS. This CDR3 region has 20 residues. CDR3 in amino acids: CALGEARRLGDPWYTDKLIF. DNA for the CDR3: TGTGCCCTTGGGGAGGCTAGGAGGCTGGGGGATCCTTGGTACACCGATAAACTCATCTTT.

This clone was detected only a few times. TCRdb assigns this DNA the protein of a much larger clone, which departs from its translation at residue 7; this likely reflects a read error, and the protein shown comes from translating the DNA. This sequence joins TRDV2 and TRDJ1, with D perhaps TRDD3 (6 bases). With 3 bases removed from V and 0 bases from J, the gap between germline ends came to 10 bases. The germline CDR1 and CDR2 sequences are GEAIGNYY and EKD. The CDR3 runs 14 residues. CDR3 DNA sequence: TGTGCCTGTGACCCTGGGGAATACACCGATAAACTCATCTTT. Translation gives CACDPGEYTDKLIF.

Of note for this clone: TCRdb shows a much larger clone's protein in place of this DNA's translation, and the two differ at residue 14, likely through a read error; the protein shown is translated from the DNA. This chain connects TRDV1 to TRDJ1; TRDD2 aligns across 9 bases. TCRdb carries no J gene annotation; the J gene was assigned here by matching the DNA with germline. The CDR3 is 23 amino acids. Losses at the gene ends were 0 bases for V and 3 bases for J; bases not matched to a gene: 26. Germline V lookup: CDR1 TSWWSYY, CDR2 QGS. The CDR3 region has the DNA TGTGCTCTTGGGGAACTCCCCCCTTCCTACAAGGCCCCGACCAGGAAGGTTTCCGATAAACTCATCTTT. It encodes CALGELPPSYKAPTRKVSDKLIF.

The sample holds a few counts of this clone. For this DNA, TCRdb reports the protein of a much larger clone, which diverges at residue 12, most likely from a read error; the protein presented here is translated directly from the DNA. This chain connects TRDV1 to TRDJ2; 10 bases match TRDD3. Assignment of the J gene here rests on matching the DNA to germline, because TCRdb gives none. Germline CDR1 reads TSWWSYY; CDR2 reads QGS. The CDR3 loop spans 22 amino acids. Trimming at V came to 1 base and at J to 5 bases, leaving 22 bases not matched to a gene. This CDR3 reads CALGEPPLRMRRLGDPTAQLFF. CDR3 bases: TGTGCTCTTGGGGAACCACCCCTACGTATGAGAAGACTGGGGGATCCCACAGCACAACTCTTCTTT.

The sample holds a few counts of this clone. The TCRdb record carries a much larger clone's protein, which differs from this DNA's translation at residue 17; a read error is the likely cause, and the protein listed here is the DNA translation. The CDR3 coding sequence is TGTGCTCTTGGGCTTTTATACTCACACGCTCTTGCAGTTTTAAAGTACCCCGATAAGCTCATCTTT. This gives the protein CALGLLYSHALAVLKYPDKLIF. The chain combines TRDV1 with TRDJ1, with D unclear. This CDR3 comprises 22 residues. CDR1 and CDR2 (germline): TSWWSYY, QGS.

This clone was detected a few times. TCRdb's protein, taken from a much larger clone, differs from this DNA's translation at residue 6, likely owing to a read error; the protein displayed comes from the DNA. The V call is TRDV3, the J call TRDJ1; D perhaps matches TRDD3 (6 bases). CDR3 length: 16 amino acids. Germline V gene sequence: CDR1 TVYSNPD, CDR2 GDNSRS (reference sequence). V was clipped by 3 bases and J by 0 bases, with 20 bases between them. The CDR3: CAFAGEIRTYTDKLIF. Here the CDR3 DNA reads TGTGCCTTCGCTGGGGAGATACGGACATACACCGATAAACTCATCTTT. The full variable domain, rest sourced from reference TRDV3 and TRDJ1, is CDKVTQSSPDQTVASGSEVVLLCTYDTVYSNPDLFWYRIRPDYSFQFVFYGDNSRSEGADFTQGRFSVKHILTQKAFHLVISPVRTEDSATYYCAFAGEIRTYTDKLIFGKGTRVTVEP.

This clone occurred many times. This DNA's translation differs at residue 8 from TCRdb's protein, which comes from a much larger clone; a read error is likely, and the protein shown is translated from the DNA. The chain recombines TRDV1 with TRDJ1; D is perhaps TRDD3 (5 bases). TCRdb records no J gene; here it was assigned by comparing the DNA to germline. Germline CDR1 and CDR2: TSWWSYY and QGS. The CDR3 totals 16 residues. Deletions cut 5 bases from V and 3 bases from J, with 19 bases between. The CDR3 DNA sequence: TGTGCTCTTGGGCCGTGGAGAAGATACCCGCCCGATAAACTCATCTTT. It translates to CALGPWRRYPPDKLIF.

About this clone: With a much larger clone just one base away, this may be a read error. This chain links TRDV2 with TRDJ2; D might be TRDD3 (6 bases). The V end lost 2 bases, the J end lost 0 bases, and 18 bases lay between the germline ends. The CDR3 covers 18 residues. The germline V gene has CDR1 GEAIGNYY and CDR2 EKD. DNA of the CDR3: TGTGCCTGTGACAAGGTACTGGGCGGACCGGCTTTGACAGCACAACTCTTCTTT. It yields the protein CACDKVLGGPALTAQLFF.

This clone showed up just a few times. TCRdb's protein for this DNA is that of a much larger clone and differs from the translation at residue 10, likely a read error; the protein shown is the DNA translation. This chain uses TRDV3 with TRDJ1, with D unresolved. The J gene is not listed in TCRdb, so it was assigned here from a DNA match to germline. This CDR3 region has 16 residues. The V and J ends lost 3 bases and 3 bases respectively, with 23 bases between them. Germline V lookup: CDR1 TVYSNPD, CDR2 GDNSRS (reference sequence). The chain's CDR3 is CAFTRSPRGVPDKLIF. For the CDR3, the DNA is TGTGCCTTCACCCGCTCCCCACGAGGGGTACCCGATAAACTCATCTTT.